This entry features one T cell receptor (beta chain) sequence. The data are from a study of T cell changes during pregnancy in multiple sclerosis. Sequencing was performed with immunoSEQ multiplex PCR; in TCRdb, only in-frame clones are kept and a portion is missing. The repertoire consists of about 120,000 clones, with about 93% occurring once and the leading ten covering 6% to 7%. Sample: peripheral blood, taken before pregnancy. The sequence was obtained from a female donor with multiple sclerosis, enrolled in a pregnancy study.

CDR3 sequence reads: CASSGGLAGGKTTYEQYF. For the CDR3, the DNA is TGTGCCAGCAGCGGGGGACTAGCGGGAGGCAAAACGACCTACGAGCAGTACTTC. This sequence joins TRBV9 and TRBJ2-7, with 15 positions matching TRBD2. Losses at the gene ends were 3 bases for V and 2 bases for J; bases not matched to a gene: 9. The CDR3 totals 18 residues. CDR1 is SGDLS and CDR2 is YYNGEE in the germline V gene.